Presented here are 12 T cell receptor beta chains from one specimen sequenced in a study of shared clonotypes between healthy human individuals. Only CD45RO-negative cells positively selected for CCR7 counted as naive CD8 cells, so terminally differentiated effector memory CD45RA+ cells were excluded. Sequencing used immunoSEQ multiplex PCR; TCRdb keeps in-frame clones, though not all of them. The table records roughly 570,000 clones, 98% of them present only once. The sample was naive CD8+ T cells sorted from blood. The receptors derive from a man aged 30 to 39 in good health.

The chain couples TRBV19 to TRBJ2-7, with D tentatively TRBD2 (6 bases). The V gene's germline CDR1 is LNHDA and CDR2 SQIVND (reference sequence). V was shortened by 2 bases and J by 3 bases, with 8 bases between the two germline ends. This CDR3 has 13 amino acids. DNA of the CDR3: TGTGCCAGTAGTATACTAGCGAGCTACGAGCAGTACTTC. It specifies CASSILASYEQYF. The variable domain in full, completed from reference TRBV19 and TRBJ2-7, reads DGGITQSPKYLFRKEGQNVTLSCEQNLNHDAMYWYRQDPGQGLRLIYYSQIVNDFQKGDIAEGYSVSREKKESFPLTVTSAQKNPTAFYLCASSILASYEQYFGPGTRLTVT.

CDR3 in amino acids: CASSLDRGRFNEQFF. As DNA, the CDR3 is TGTGCCAGCAGCTTAGACAGGGGGCGTTTTAATGAGCAGTTCTTC. The chain has TRBV11-2 and TRBJ2-1; 8 nucleotides line up with TRBD1. The CDR3 length is 15 residues. The junction had 5 bases not matched to a gene; V was cut back by 0 bases and J by 7 bases. Germline loops: CDR1 SGHAT, CDR2 FQNNGV.

The V call is TRBV7-9, the J call TRBJ2-1; no clear D. V gave up 5 bases and J gave up 6 bases, with 11 bases separating them. The CDR3 consists of 13 residues. The germline CDR1 and CDR2 sequences are SEHNR and FQNEAQ (reference sequence). CDR3 coding DNA: TGTGCCAGCAGCGAGGAACCGGGCAATGAGCAGTTCTTC. Translated, it gives CASSEEPGNEQFF.

J is TRBJ2-1 and V is TRBV4-3, with D perhaps being TRBD1 or TRBD2 (5 bases each). The CDR3 is made up of 17 amino acids. CDR1 is LGHNA, CDR2 YSLEER, per germline. V lost 0 bases and J 3 bases, leaving 15 bases between the germline ends. This chain's CDR3 is CASSQDRDGTNYNEQFF. In nucleotides, the CDR3 is TGCGCCAGCAGCCAAGACCGGGACGGTACCAACTACAATGAGCAGTTCTTC.

This clone was seen a single time. The genes are TRBV9 and TRBJ2-1; 7 bases match TRBD2. CDR1 and CDR2 from the germline V gene are SGDLS and YYNGEE. The CDR3 has 17 residues. The junction had 16 bases not matched to a gene; V was cut back by 3 bases and J by 7 bases. The chain's CDR3 is CASSEQLGRDRGNEQFF. The CDR3 DNA sequence: TGTGCCAGCAGCGAGCAGCTTGGGAGGGATCGCGGGAATGAGCAGTTCTTC.

V gene TRBV5-5 combines with J gene TRBJ2-1; TRBD1 matches at 8 bases. This CDR3 has 14 amino acids. CDR1 and CDR2 from the germline V gene are SGHKS and YYEKEE (reference sequence). V shed 0 bases and J 8 bases; nucleotides not matched to a gene: 4. The CDR3 protein is CASSLGTGMDEQFF. DNA for the CDR3: TGTGCCAGCAGCTTGGGGACAGGGATGGATGAGCAGTTCTTC.

The chain uses TRBV5-1 and TRBJ2-7; 9 bases agree with TRBD1. The trim removed 1 base at V and 4 bases at J, leaving 3 bases unmatched. Germline V gene sequence: CDR1 SGHRS, CDR2 YFSETQ. CDR3 length: 14 residues. In nucleotides, the CDR3 is TGCGCCAGCAGCTTGCTAGGACAGGGGTACGAGCAGTACTTC. It specifies CASSLLGQGYEQYF.

This chain joins TRBV19 and TRBJ2-7; TRBD1 or TRBD2 may be the D gene (5 bases each). CDR1 and CDR2 (germline): LNHDA, SQIVND (reference sequence). There are 13 residues in the CDR3. V lost 7 bases and J lost 5, with 15 bases in between. In nucleotides, the CDR3 is TGTGCCAGTACCCCACACGAGGGGAACGAGCAGTACTTC. Protein sequence: CASTPHEGNEQYF.

The V and J genes are TRBV7-9 and TRBJ2-5; D could derive from TRBD1 or TRBD2 (6 bases each). This CDR3 comprises 13 residues. Germline-derived CDR1 and CDR2 are SEHNR and FQNEAQ (reference sequence). Trimming removed 5 bases at V and 4 bases at J, with 11 bases between. CDR3 in amino acids: CASSRGGPETQYF. The CDR3 region has the DNA TGTGCCAGCAGCAGAGGGGGGCCAGAGACCCAGTACTTC.

The chain uses TRBV11-2 and TRBJ2-2, with 8 bases matching TRBD2. Germline V gene sequence: CDR1 SGHAT, CDR2 FQNNGV. The CDR3 has 16 residues. Germline trimming cut 2 bases from V and 4 bases from J; bases unmatched to any gene: 6. The CDR3 protein is CASSLWAGRATGELFF. CDR3 nucleotide sequence: TGTGCCAGCAGCTTATGGGCCGGGAGGGCCACCGGGGAGCTGTTTTTT.

This chain joins TRBV28 and TRBJ2-2, with D perhaps TRBD1 (5 bases). Deletions cut 5 bases from V and 6 bases from J, with 16 bases between. This CDR3 has 15 amino acids. Germline loops: CDR1 MDHEN, CDR2 SYDVKM. CDR3 sequence: CASSPQSQGAGELFF. The CDR3 nucleotides are TGTGCCAGCAGTCCACAATCCCAGGGCGCCGGGGAGCTGTTTTTT.

V and J are TRBV5-1 and TRBJ2-7; TRBD1 matches 7 bases. The CDR3 runs 13 residues. J lost 2 bases, V lost 3 bases, and 2 bases had no gene match. Germline lookup yields CDR1 SGHRS and CDR2 YFSETQ. DNA for the CDR3: TGCGCCAGCAGCTATCAGGGGGCCTACGAGCAGTACTTC. Its protein product is CASSYQGAYEQYF.